This T cell receptor (beta chain) appears in the sequencing data of a study of shared clonotypes between healthy human individuals. Findings and limits, study-wide: About 5% was the fraction of naive CD4 clonotypes found shared across a few donors.

Of note for this clone: Its antigen is unknown.

The investigators split CD4+ cells into a CD45RA+ naive subset and a CD45RA-negative memory subset. It was across several immunoSEQ plates that each subset's genomic DNA was evenly split. This table comes from immunoSEQ multiplex PCR, and its TCRdb copy is limited to in-frame clones, with some not included. Among 2 million to 3 million clones listed, more than 85% were seen once. Trimming cost V 0 bases and J 7 bases, with 18 bases left between them. CDR1 and CDR2 (germline): MNHEY, SMNVEV (reference sequence). This CDR3 contains 16 residues. Sequenced sample: naive CD4+ T cells from PBMCs. Noted subset: CD45RA+ positively selected. The chain uses TRBV27 and TRBJ1-2; D may be TRBD1 (5 bases). The origin of this receptor is a man between 18 and 35 years old in good health. Some clones in this sample may be carry-over from other donors' samples. CDR3 nucleotides: TGTGCCAGCAGTTTATCGGGGGAGGGGCGGACGTTTGGCTACACCTTC. This sequence encodes CASSLSGEGRTFGYTF.